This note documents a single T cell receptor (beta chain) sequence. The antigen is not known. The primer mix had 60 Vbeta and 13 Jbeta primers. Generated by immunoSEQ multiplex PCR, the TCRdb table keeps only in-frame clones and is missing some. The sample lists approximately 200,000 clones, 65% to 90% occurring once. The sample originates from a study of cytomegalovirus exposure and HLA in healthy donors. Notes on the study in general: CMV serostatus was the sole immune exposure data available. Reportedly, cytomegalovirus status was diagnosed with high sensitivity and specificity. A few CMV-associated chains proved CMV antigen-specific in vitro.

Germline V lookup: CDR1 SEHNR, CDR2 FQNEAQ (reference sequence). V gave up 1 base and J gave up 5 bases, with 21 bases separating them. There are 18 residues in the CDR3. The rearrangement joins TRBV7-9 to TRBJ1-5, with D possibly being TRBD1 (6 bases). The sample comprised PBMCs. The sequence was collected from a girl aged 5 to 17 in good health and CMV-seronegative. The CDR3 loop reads CASSLGVVAQGIDQPQHF. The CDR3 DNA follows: TGTGCCAGCAGCTTAGGAGTTGTAGCACAGGGAATTGATCAGCCCCAGCATTTT.